This TCR beta chain was sequenced in a study of control samples from healthy donors and cancer patients. Generated by immunoSEQ multiplex PCR, the TCRdb table keeps only in-frame clones and is missing some. The data hold under 200,000 clones, with roughly 89% observed a single time. V was trimmed by 7 bases and J by 5 bases, leaving 15 bases between them. Germline-derived CDR1 and CDR2 are MDHEN and SYDVKM. This CDR3 region has 14 residues. This clone was recorded once. The receptor comes from a woman aged 25 to 39 in good health. The sample was blood. The chain carries TRBV28 and TRBJ1-5, with D perhaps matching TRBD1 (5 bases). The CDR3 region is CASTQQGFYQPQHF. CDR3 nucleotide sequence: TGTGCCAGCACCCAGCAGGGCTTTTATCAGCCCCAGCATTTT.